This TCR beta chain was sequenced in a study of T cell responses to AZD1222 COVID-19 vaccine. Study-level points and caveats: Among the donors, most were white British and more were female, and clonal diversity was possibly underestimated. Spike-spanning, vaccine-associated CD4 TCRs were dominant at 160-218 and 743-854. It was only a handful of AZD1222 recipients who were seropositive at baseline.

Repertoires were generated with immunoSEQ multiplex PCR, while TCRdb's copy carries only in-frame clones and drops some. The sample gives about 180,000 clones, about 90% of which show up once; approximately 0.5% is in the top ten. Details on this clone: The target antigen is unknown.

The CDR3 is 12 amino acids. Germline CDR1 and CDR2: SGHTA and FQGNSA. With 5 bases removed from V and 7 bases from J, the gap between germline ends came to 12 bases. This TCR was sampled from an adult in good health. The sequenced sample was peripheral blood, obtained on day 0 of AZD1222 vaccination. The chain has TRBV7-2 and TRBJ2-7, with a tentative D call TRBD1 (5 bases). CDR3 DNA sequence: TGTGCCAGCAGCCCCCTCTCAGGGGAGCAGTACTTC. This sequence encodes CASSPLSGEQYF.